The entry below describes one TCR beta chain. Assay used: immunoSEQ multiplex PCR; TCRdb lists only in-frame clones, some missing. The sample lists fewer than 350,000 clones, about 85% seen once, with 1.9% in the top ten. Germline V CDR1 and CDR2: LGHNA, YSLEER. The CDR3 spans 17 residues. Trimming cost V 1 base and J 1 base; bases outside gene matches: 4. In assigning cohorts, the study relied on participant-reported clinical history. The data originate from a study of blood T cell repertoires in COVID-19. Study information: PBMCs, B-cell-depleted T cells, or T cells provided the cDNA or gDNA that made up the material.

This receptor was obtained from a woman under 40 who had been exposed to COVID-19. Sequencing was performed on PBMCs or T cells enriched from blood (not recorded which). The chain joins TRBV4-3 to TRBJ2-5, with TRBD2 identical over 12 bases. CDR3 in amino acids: CASSQGGTSGFQETQYF. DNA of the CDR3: TGCGCCAGCAGCCAAGGGGGGACTAGCGGGTTCCAAGAGACCCAGTACTTC.